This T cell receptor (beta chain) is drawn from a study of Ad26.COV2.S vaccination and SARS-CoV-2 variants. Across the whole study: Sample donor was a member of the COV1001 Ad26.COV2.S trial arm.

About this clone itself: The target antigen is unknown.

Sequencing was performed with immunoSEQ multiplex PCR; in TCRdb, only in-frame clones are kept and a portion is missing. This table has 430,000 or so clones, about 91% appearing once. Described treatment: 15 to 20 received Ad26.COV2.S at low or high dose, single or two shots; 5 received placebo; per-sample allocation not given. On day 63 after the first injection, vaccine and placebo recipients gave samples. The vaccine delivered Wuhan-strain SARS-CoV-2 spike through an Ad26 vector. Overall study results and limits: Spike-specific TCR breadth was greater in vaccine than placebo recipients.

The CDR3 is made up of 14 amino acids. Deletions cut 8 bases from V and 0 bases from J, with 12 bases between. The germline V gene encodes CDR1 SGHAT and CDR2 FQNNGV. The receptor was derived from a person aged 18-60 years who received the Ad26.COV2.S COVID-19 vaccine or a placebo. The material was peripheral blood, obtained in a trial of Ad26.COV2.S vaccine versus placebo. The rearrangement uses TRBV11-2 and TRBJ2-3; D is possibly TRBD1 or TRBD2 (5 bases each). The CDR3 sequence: CASGTAPSTDTQYF. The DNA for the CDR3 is TGTGCCAGCGGGACCGCTCCTAGCACAGATACGCAGTATTTT.